The rows below give T cell receptor beta chains drawn from one sample of a study of OX40 agonist ivuxolimab in advanced cancers. Profiling relied on immunoSEQ multiplex PCR, and the TCRdb table lists in-frame clones only, not all of them. The sample holds around 70,000 clones, about nine tenths seen once. The source material was CD4+ or CD8+ T cells sorted from blood, sampled in a trial of the OX40 agonist ivuxolimab. All receptors derive from an adult with an advanced solid tumor such as melanoma, head and neck, liver or kidney cancer. Both conserved end residues are part of each CDR3. The D gene is left open where the match is weak. The size field is filled for only some rows; it gives once, few, many or a size class.

NA	TRBV7-9	NA	TRBJ1-1	TGTGCCAGCAGCTTAGTGGGTAGGGCCGAAGCTTTCTTT	CASSLVGRAEAFF
NA	TRBV7-3	NA	TRBJ1-1	TGTGCCAGCAGCTTAAATGCAGGGCATGAAGCTTTCTTT	CASSLNAGHEAFF
TRBD1	TRBV10-3	NA	TRBJ2-7	TGTGCCATCAGTGAGAGGGACAGCGTAACTCTCTACGAGCAGTACTTC	CAISERDSVTLYEQYF
NA	TRBV21-1	NA	TRBJ1-2	TGTGCCAGCAGCAAAGGGTTGTCAGCCACAACTAACTATGGCTACACCTTC	CASSKGLSATTNYGYTF
TRBD2	TRBV27	once	TRBJ2-3	TGTGCCAGCAGAAAACTAGCGGGAACGGATACGCAGTATTTT	CASRKLAGTDTQYF
NA	TRBV7-2	once	TRBJ2-7	TGTGCCAGCAGCTTAGATATAGACGAGCAGTACTTC	CASSLDIDEQYF
NA	TRBV10-1	NA	TRBJ2-6	TGCGCCAGCAGTGAGCCTTCAGGGACTGGGGCCAACGTCCTGACTTTC	CASSEPSGTGANVLTF
TRBD2	TRBV28	NA	TRBJ2-7	TGTGCCAGCACCCAAGGACTAGCGGGAGTCACCTACGAGCAGTACTTC	CASTQGLAGVTYEQYF
NA	TRBV7-9	NA	TRBJ2-1	TGTGCCAGCAGCTTAGGGGGCAGGGGTGGTGAGCAGTTCTTC	CASSLGGRGGEQFF
TRBD1	TRBV27	NA	TRBJ2-2	TGTGCCAGCAGTTTTGGGACAGGGTTTCTCGGGGAGCTGTTTTTT	CASSFGTGFLGELFF
NA	TRBV5-5	NA	TRBJ2-7	TGTGCCAGCAGCTTCGGTCCAAGCTCCTACGAGCAGTACTTC	CASSFGPSSYEQYF
TRBD1	TRBV30	NA	TRBJ1-2	TGTGCCTGGATCACAGGGGCAGGCGGCTACACCTTC	CAWITGAGGYTF
NA	TRBV10-3	once	TRBJ1-1	TGTGCCATCAGTGTGAGGGGAGGGAACACTGAAGCTTTCTTT	CAISVRGGNTEAFF
TRBD2	TRBV15	NA	TRBJ2-7	TGTGCCACCAGCCCCAAAGGACTAGCCCACGAGCAGTACTTC	CATSPKGLAHEQYF
NA	TRBV13	NA	TRBJ2-7	TGTGCCAGCAGCACCCGGACAGACGTAAACCTTTACGAGCAGTACTTC	CASSTRTDVNLYEQYF
TRBD2	TRBV25-1	once	TRBJ2-5	TGTGCCAGCAGCGAAGGGATGGGCGGGAGCGCGCCAGAGACCCAGTACTTC	CASSEGMGGSAPETQYF
NA	TRBV4-3	NA	TRBJ2-7	TGCGCCAGCAGCCAAGAGTCCTTTAGCGGCTACGAGCAGTACTTC	CASSQESFSGYEQYF
NA	TRBV7-9	NA	TRBJ2-7	TGTGCCAGCAGCCCTCTCGGAGGGGGGAGCTCCTACGAGCAGTACTTC	CASSPLGGGSSYEQYF
NA	TRBV5-5	once	TRBJ2-1	TGTGCCAGCAGCCAACTCGACAATGAGCAGTTCTTC	CASSQLDNEQFF
TRBD1	TRBV13	NA	TRBJ1-1	TGTGCCAGCAGCTTAGAGGGACAGGGGAACACTGAAGCTTTCTTT	CASSLEGQGNTEAFF
NA	TRBV6-5	NA	TRBJ2-1	TGTGCCAGCAGTACCAGCTCCTACAATGAGCAGTTCTTC	CASSTSSYNEQFF
NA	TRBV28	NA	TRBJ1-1	TGTGCCAGCAGTTTAACAGGAGGGGTTGAAGCTTTCTTT	CASSLTGGVEAFF
NA	TRBV6-5	NA	TRBJ1-1	TGTGCCAGCAGTTACTCGGAAGACAGGCTAAACACTGAAGCTTTCTTT	CASSYSEDRLNTEAFF
TRBD1	TRBV7-9	NA	TRBJ2-7	TGTGCCAGCGGGACAGGGTCCTACGAGCAGTACTTC	CASGTGSYEQYF
NA	TRBV19	NA	TRBJ1-4	TGTGCCAGTAAAGGAGTCAATGAAAAACTGTTTTTT	CASKGVNEKLFF
NA	TRBV7-9	NA	TRBJ2-7	TGTGCCAGCAGCTTAGCAGCTACCTACGAGCAGTACTTC	CASSLAATYEQYF
NA	TRBV7-2	NA	TRBJ2-2	TGTGCCAGCAGCCCCTCCGCGGGTGTGATACTCGGGGAGCTGTTTTTT	CASSPSAGVILGELFF
NA	TRBV28	NA	TRBJ2-3	TGTGCCAGCAGTTTGCGGTGGGGCATTCGTACAGATACGCAGTATTTT	CASSLRWGIRTDTQYF
TRBD2	TRBV6-1	NA	TRBJ2-3	TGTGCCAGCTCTGTAGCGGGAGGGCCAGATACGCAGTATTTT	CASSVAGGPDTQYF
NA	TRBV9	NA	TRBJ1-1	TGTGCCAGCAGCGTTTCGGCAGGAGATGTGAACACTGAAGCTTTCTTT	CASSVSAGDVNTEAFF